This T cell receptor (beta chain) originates from a study of T-cell reconstitution after alpha-beta-depleted transplantation in children. Study-level findings and limits: At around two months after transplant, the alpha-beta T cells were reportedly derived from several hundred expanded clones that came from non-depleted graft cells.

Preparing the TCRbeta library involved the use of unique molecular identifiers. TCRdb re-called the PCR reads through MiXCR, storing one row per CDR3 protein. Of fewer than 750,000 distinct CDR3 sequences in the sample, approximately 30% were seen once. Only one count was recorded for this clonotype. Its target is not known. CDR1 is MNHEY and CDR2 is SVGEGT in the germline V gene. With 6 bases clipped from V and 6 bases from J, the junction kept 5 bases outside the gene matches. This CDR3 has 14 amino acids. The source is a boy under two years old with Wiskott-Aldrich syndrome, due to receive a stem cell transplant. V and J are TRBV6-2 or TRBV6-3 and TRBJ2-1, with 10 bases identical to TRBD2. The specimen comprised PBMCs, sampled before TCRalphabeta/CD19-depleted stem cell transplant. CDR3 protein: CASSYRLAGNEQFF. As DNA, the CDR3 is TGTGCCAGCAGCTACAGACTAGCGGGCAATGAGCAGTTCTTC.